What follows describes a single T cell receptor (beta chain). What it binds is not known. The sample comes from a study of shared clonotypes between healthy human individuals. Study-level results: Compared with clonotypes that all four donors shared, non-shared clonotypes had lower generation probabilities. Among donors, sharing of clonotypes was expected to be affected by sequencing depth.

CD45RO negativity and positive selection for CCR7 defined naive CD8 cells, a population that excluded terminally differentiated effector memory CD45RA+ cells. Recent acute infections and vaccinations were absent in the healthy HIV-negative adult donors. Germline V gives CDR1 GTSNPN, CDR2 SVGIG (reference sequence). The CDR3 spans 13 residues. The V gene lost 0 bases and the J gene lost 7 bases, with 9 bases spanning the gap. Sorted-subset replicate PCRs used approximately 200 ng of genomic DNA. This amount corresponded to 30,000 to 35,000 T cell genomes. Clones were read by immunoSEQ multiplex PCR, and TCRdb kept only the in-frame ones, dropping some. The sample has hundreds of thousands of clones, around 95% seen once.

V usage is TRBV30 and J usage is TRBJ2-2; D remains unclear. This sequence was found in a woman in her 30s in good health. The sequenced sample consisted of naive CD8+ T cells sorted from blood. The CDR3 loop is CAWSVLDGGELFF. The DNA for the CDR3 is TGTGCCTGGAGTGTACTGGACGGCGGGGAGCTGTTTTTT.